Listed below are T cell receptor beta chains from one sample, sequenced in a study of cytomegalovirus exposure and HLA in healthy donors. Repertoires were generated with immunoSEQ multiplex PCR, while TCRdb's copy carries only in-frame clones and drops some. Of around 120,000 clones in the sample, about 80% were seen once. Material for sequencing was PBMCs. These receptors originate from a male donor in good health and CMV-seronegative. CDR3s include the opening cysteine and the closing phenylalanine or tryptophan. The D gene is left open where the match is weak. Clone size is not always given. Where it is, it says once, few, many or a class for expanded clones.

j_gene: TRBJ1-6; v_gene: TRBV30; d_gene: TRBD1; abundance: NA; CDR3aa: CAWSSSLHLSGTGGHNSPLHF; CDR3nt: TGTGCCTGGAGTTCCTCACTGCATTTGTCCGGGACAGGGGGACATAATTCACCCCTCCACTTT
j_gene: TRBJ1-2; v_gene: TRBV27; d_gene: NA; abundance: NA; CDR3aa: CASSFFPGGKQGYTF; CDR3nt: TGTGCCAGCAGTTTCTTTCCCGGGGGGAAACAGGGCTACACCTTC
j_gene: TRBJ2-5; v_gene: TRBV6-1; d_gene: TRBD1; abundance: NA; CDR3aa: CASRHGTAPQETQYF; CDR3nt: TGTGCCAGCAGGCATGGGACAGCCCCACAAGAGACCCAGTACTTC
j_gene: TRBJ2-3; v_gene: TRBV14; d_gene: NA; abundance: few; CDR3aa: CASSGPGLGLSTDTQYF; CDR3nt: TGTGCCAGCAGCGGGCCGGGACTCGGTCTAAGCACAGATACGCAGTATTTT
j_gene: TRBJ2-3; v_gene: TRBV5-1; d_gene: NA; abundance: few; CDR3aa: CASSLWLNTDTQYF; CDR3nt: TGCGCCAGCAGCTTGTGGCTGAACACAGATACGCAGTATTTT
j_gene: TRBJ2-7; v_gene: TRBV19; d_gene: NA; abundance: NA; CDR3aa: CASSMIAESYEQYF; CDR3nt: TGTGCCAGTAGTATGATAGCGGAGTCCTACGAGCAGTACTTC
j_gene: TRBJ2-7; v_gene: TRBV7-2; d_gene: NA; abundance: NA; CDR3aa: CASTLTGAPRQYF; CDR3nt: TGTGCCAGCACCCTTACGGGTGCTCCGAGGCAGTACTTC
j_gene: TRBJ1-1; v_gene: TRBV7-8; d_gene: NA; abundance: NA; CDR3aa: CASSLGQNTEAFF; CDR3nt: TGTGCCAGCAGCTTAGGGCAGAACACTGAAGCTTTCTTT
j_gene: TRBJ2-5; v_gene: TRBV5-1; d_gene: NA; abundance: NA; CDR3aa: CANRIRAQETQYF; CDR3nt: TGCGCCAACAGAATCAGGGCCCAAGAGACCCAGTACTTC
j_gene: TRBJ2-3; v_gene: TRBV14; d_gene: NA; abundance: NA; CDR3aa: CASSHGLLTTDTQYF; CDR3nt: TGTGCCAGCAGCCATGGACTACTTACCACAGATACGCAGTATTTT
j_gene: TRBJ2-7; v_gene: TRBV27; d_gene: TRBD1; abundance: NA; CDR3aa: CASSLSSRNRGYEQYF; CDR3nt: TGTGCCAGCAGTTTATCGTCCCGGAACAGGGGTTACGAGCAGTACTTC
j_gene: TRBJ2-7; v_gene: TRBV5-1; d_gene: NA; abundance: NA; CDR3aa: CASRAWGRNRSHEQYF; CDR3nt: TGCGCCAGCAGGGCCTGGGGGCGGAATAGGAGCCACGAGCAGTACTTC
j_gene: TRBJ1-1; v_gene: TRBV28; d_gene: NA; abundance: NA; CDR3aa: CASSSTQQGPGYEAFF; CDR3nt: TGTGCCAGCAGCTCAACTCAACAGGGCCCGGGCTATGAAGCTTTCTTT
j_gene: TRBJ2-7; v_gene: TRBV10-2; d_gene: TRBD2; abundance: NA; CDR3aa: CASSTSGSAYEQYF; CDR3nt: TGCGCCAGCTCGACTAGCGGGAGTGCGTACGAGCAGTACTTC
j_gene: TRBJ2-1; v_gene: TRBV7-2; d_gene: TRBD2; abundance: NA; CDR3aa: CASSYRAGDPYNEQFF; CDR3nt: TGTGCCAGCAGCTATAGAGCGGGAGACCCCTACAATGAGCAGTTCTTC
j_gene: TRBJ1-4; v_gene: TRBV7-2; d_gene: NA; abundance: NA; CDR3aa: CASSPETEKLFF; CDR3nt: TGTGCCAGCAGCCCAGAGACAGAAAAACTGTTTTTT
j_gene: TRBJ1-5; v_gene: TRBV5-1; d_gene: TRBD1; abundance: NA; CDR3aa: CASSLTGAPNQPQHF; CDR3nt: TGCGCCAGCAGCTTAACAGGGGCTCCAAATCAGCCCCAGCATTTT
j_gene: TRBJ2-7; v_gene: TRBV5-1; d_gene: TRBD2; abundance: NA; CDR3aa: CASSGGLAAYEQYF; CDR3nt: TGCGCCAGCAGCGGGGGACTAGCGGCCTACGAGCAGTACTTC
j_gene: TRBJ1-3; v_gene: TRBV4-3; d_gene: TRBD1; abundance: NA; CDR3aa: CASSQVLDRVGGNTIYF; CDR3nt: TGCGCCAGCAGCCAAGTTCTCGACAGGGTTGGTGGAAACACCATATATTTT
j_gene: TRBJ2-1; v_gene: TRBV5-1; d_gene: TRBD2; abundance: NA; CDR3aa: CASMPGTSGGGNEQFF; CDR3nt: TGCGCCAGCATGCCCGGGACTAGCGGGGGCGGCAATGAGCAGTTCTTC
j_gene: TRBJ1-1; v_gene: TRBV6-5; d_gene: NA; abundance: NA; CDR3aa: CASSRTGGEAFF; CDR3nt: TGTGCCAGCAGCCGCACTGGAGGTGAAGCTTTCTTT
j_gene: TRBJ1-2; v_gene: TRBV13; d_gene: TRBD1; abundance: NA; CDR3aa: CASSSLTPNPGQGNYGYTF; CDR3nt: TGTGCCAGCAGCTCGCTTACACCAAACCCGGGACAGGGAAACTATGGCTACACCTTC
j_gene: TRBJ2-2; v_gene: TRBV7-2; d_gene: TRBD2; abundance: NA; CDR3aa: CASSLKASGPNTGELFF; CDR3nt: TGTGCCAGCAGCTTAAAGGCTAGCGGGCCAAACACCGGGGAGCTGTTTTTT
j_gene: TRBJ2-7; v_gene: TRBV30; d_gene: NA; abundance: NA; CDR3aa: CAWSVAPNEQYF; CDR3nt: TGTGCCTGGAGTGTAGCACCCAACGAGCAGTACTTC
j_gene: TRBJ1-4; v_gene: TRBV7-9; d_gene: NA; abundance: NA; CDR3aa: CSSSVGQLVNEKLFF; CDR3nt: TGTTCCAGCAGCGTCGGACAGTTGGTTAATGAAAAACTGTTTTTT
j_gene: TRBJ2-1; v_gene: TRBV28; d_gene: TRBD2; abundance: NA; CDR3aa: CASSFSQGLAGHYNEQFF; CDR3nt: TGTGCCAGCAGTTTCTCCCAAGGACTAGCGGGCCACTACAATGAGCAGTTCTTC
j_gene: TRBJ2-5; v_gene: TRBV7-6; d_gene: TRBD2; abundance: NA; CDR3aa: CASSLGAGGGETQYF; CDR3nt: TGTGCCAGCAGCTTAGGCGCGGGGGGGGGAGAGACCCAGTACTTC
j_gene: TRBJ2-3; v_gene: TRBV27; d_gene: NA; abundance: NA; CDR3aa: CASSTLATDTQYF; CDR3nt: TGTGCCAGCAGTACCCTAGCGACAGATACGCAGTATTTT
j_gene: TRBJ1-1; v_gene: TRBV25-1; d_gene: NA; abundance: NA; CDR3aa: CAYRQAPGQRTEAFF; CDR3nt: TGTGCGTACAGACAGGCCCCAGGGCAGAGGACTGAAGCTTTCTTT
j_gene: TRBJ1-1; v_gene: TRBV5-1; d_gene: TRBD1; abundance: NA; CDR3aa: CASSLNRGTEAFF; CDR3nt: TGCGCCAGCAGCCTAAACAGGGGGACTGAAGCTTTCTTT
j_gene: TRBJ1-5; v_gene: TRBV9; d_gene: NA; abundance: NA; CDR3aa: CASSVDEGDGNQPQHF; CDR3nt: TGTGCCAGCAGCGTAGACGAGGGAGACGGCAATCAGCCCCAGCATTTT
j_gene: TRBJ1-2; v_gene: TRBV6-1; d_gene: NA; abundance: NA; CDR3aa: CASSEPGTATYGYTF; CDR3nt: TGTGCCAGCAGTGAACCGGGGACTGCTACCTATGGCTACACCTTC
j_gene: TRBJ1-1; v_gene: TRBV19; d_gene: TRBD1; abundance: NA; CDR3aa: CASRSQGQGAGTEAFF; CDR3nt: TGTGCCAGTAGGAGCCAGGGACAGGGGGCTGGCACTGAAGCTTTCTTT
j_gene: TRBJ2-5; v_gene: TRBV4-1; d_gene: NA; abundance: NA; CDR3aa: CASSHGQLPQETQYF; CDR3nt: TGCGCCAGCAGCCATGGACAGCTGCCGCAAGAGACCCAGTACTTC
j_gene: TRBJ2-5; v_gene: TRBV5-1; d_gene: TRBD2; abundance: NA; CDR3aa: CASSFGLAGIQETQYF; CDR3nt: TGCGCCAGCAGCTTCGGACTAGCGGGGATACAAGAGACCCAGTACTTC
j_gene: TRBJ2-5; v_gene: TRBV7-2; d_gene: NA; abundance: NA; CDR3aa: CASSAPRSSGIQETQYF; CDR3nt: TGTGCCAGCAGCGCCCCGAGGAGTAGCGGCATACAAGAGACCCAGTACTTC
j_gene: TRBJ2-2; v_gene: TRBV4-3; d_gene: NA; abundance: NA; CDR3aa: CASSQDRVDTGELFF; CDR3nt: TGCGCCAGCAGCCAAGATCGGGTCGACACCGGGGAGCTGTTTTTT
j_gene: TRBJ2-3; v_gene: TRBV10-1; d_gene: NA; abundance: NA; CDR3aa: CASSSRLGTDTQYF; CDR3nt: TGCGCCAGCAGTTCGAGACTGGGCACAGATACGCAGTATTTT
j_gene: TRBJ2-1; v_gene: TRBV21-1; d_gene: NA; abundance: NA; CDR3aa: CATVTSGSYNEQFF; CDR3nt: TGTGCCACCGTGACTAGCGGGTCGTACAATGAGCAGTTCTTC
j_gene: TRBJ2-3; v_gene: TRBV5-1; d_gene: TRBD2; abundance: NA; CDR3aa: CASSLILAGGTDTQYF; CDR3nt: TGCGCCAGCAGCTTGATCCTAGCGGGGGGCACAGATACGCAGTATTTT